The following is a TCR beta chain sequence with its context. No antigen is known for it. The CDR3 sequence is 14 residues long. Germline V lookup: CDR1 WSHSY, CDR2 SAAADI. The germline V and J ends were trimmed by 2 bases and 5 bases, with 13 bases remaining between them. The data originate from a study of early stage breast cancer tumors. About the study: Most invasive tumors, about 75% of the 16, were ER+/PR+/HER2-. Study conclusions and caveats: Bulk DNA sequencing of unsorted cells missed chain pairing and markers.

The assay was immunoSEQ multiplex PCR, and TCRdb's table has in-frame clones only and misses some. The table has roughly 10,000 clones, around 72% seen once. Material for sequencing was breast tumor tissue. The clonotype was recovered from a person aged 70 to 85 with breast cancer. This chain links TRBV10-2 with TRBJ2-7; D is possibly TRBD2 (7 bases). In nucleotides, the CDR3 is TGCGCCAGCAGTGAGACAGGGAGGGGCCACGAGCAGTACTTC. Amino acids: CASSETGRGHEQYF.